This passage covers 9 T cell receptor beta chains from one sample sequenced in a study of human T cells and chemical hapten exposure. MiXCR was run by TCRdb on the RACE reads, yielding one entry per CDR3 protein. The sample records 250,000 or so distinct CDR3 sequences, almost 8% being singletons. Indicated time point: pre-sensitization, week 0. As for treatment: therapeutic diphenylcyclopropenone sensitization with weekly scalp DPC. The specimen comprised whole blood, sampled in connection with sensitization to the hapten diphenylcyclopropenone (DPC). The receptor set was obtained from a man younger than 35 with alopecia areata. Some clones in this sample may be carry-over from other donors' samples.

V gene TRBV5-6 combines with J gene TRBJ1-1, with 7 bases lining up with TRBD1. Germline loops: CDR1 SGHDT, CDR2 YYEEEE. This CDR3 is built from 16 residues. Trimming took 1 base from V and 0 from J; bases not matched to a gene: 6. CDR3 sequence reads: CASSLRTGLMNTEAFF. The CDR3, as DNA: TGTGCCAGCAGCTTGAGGACAGGACTCATGAACACTGAAGCTTTCTTT.

This clonotype was seen repeatedly, ten times or more. The chain combines TRBV7-9 with TRBJ2-3, with TRBD2 as a possible D gene (5 bases). Per the germline V gene, CDR1 is SEHNR and CDR2 is FQNEAQ (reference sequence). V lost 2 bases, J lost 4 bases, and 10 bases lay in between. The CDR3 loop spans 14 amino acids. CDR3 region: CASSLLGAADTQYF. CDR3 coding DNA: TGTGCCAGCAGCTTATTGGGAGCCGCAGATACGCAGTATTTT. Variable domain in full (rest from reference TRBV7-9 and TRBJ2-3): DTGVSQNPRHKITKRGQNVTFRCDPISEHNRLYWYRQTLGQGPEFLTYFQNEAQLEKSRLLSDRFSAERPKGSFSTLEIQRTEQGDSAMYLCASSLLGAADTQYFGPGTRLTVL.

This clonotype was seen many times. The chain carries TRBV12-3 or TRBV12-4 and TRBJ2-3; 8 bases align to TRBD2. This CDR3 is 15 amino acids long. Trimming took 5 bases from V and 3 from J; bases not matched to a gene: 7. DNA of the CDR3: TGTGCCAGCAGTCCCTCCGGGGGGGAGACAGATACGCAGTATTTT. Residues: CASSPSGGETDTQYF.

This clonotype was observed a few times. V usage is TRBV11-2 and J usage is TRBJ2-2; D unclear. The CDR3 contains 16 residues. Germline V gene data show CDR1 as SGHAT and CDR2 as FQNNGV. Trimming took off 3 bases at V and 2 bases at J, with 13 bases between the two ends. The CDR3 region is CASSFARTINTGELFF. CDR3 bases: TGTGCCAGCAGCTTCGCAAGGACCATAAACACCGGGGAGCTGTTTTTT.

The chain joins TRBV14 to TRBJ1-5; 7 bases are a match to TRBD1. Germline V gene lookup returns CDR1 SGHDN and CDR2 FVKESK. The V gene end was trimmed by 0 bases and the J gene end by 1 base; junction bases not matched to a gene: 3. The CDR3 loop spans 16 amino acids. The CDR3 sequence is CASSQDYRGSNQPQHF. In DNA, the CDR3 is TGTGCCAGCAGCCAAGATTACAGGGGAAGCAATCAGCCCCAGCATTTT.

The chain uses TRBV15 and TRBJ2-1; tentative D call: TRBD2 (5 bases). In germline, CDR1 is LNHNV, CDR2 YYDKDF (reference sequence). CDR3 length: 17 amino acids. The V end lost 5 bases, the J end lost 8 bases, and 25 bases lay between the germline ends. The CDR3 sequence is CATSVPGRATTGDEQFF. The CDR3 DNA sequence: TGTGCCACCAGCGTACCCGGACGGGCCACTACCGGGGATGAGCAGTTCTTC.

This clonotype was recorded a few times. J is TRBJ1-2 and V is TRBV29-1; 10 bases agree with TRBD1. This CDR3 has 16 amino acids. V lost 0 bases, J lost 4 bases, and 8 bases stayed unmatched. The V gene's germline CDR1 is SQVTM and CDR2 ANQGSEA. In DNA form, the CDR3 reads TGCAGCGTTGAAGACCCTGACAGGGGGCTAAGCTATGGCTACACCTTC. Translation gives CSVEDPDRGLSYGYTF.

This clonotype was observed a handful of times. This rearrangement joins TRBV6-2 or TRBV6-3 to TRBJ2-1; D is ambiguous. Germline CDR1 and CDR2: MNHEY and SVGEGT. V was trimmed by 0 bases and J by 10 bases, leaving 7 bases between them. The CDR3 runs to 12 residues. In DNA form, the CDR3 reads TGTGCCAGCAGTTACTCGAGGCGAGAGCAGTTCTTC. Amino acid sequence: CASSYSRREQFF.

This clonotype was seen repeatedly, ten times or more. The chain couples TRBV6-5 to TRBJ2-1, with 14 bases fitting TRBD2. The CDR3 loop spans 15 amino acids. The J segment lost 6 bases and the V segment lost 7 bases, leaving 5 bases of the junction unmatched. The germline V gene encodes CDR1 MNHEY and CDR2 SVGAGI. CDR3 coding DNA: TGTGCCAGCACTTCCGGGACTAGCGGGGGCAATGAGCAGTTCTTC. Translating it yields CASTSGTSGGNEQFF.